This T cell receptor beta chain was sequenced for a study of Tregs in tolerant kidney transplant recipients. General observations from the study: Validation in larger populations is needed because few patients were studied.

Worth noting for this clone: Its antigen is not identified.

This CDR3 spans 15 amino acids. V lost 0 bases to trimming and J lost 4 bases, with 14 bases between them. Germline lookup yields CDR1 SGHDT and CDR2 YYEEEE. This table comes from immunoSEQ multiplex PCR, and its TCRdb copy is limited to in-frame clones, with some not included. The table has over 60,000 clones, around 83% seen once. V is TRBV5-6 and J is TRBJ2-7, with D possibly matching TRBD1 (6 bases). Input material: CD4+ T cells from blood. This sequence originates from a human donor in good health. The CDR3 coding sequence is TGTGCCAGCAGCTTGGTTCCGGACAGCCAGTACGAGCAGTACTTC. It translates to CASSLVPDSQYEQYF.